Sequencing of this TCR beta chain was carried out in a study of T cells in Graves' hyperthyroidism and ophthalmopathy. Study at large: Peripheral blood was acquired at first diagnosis, ahead of any therapy whatsoever.

Based on clinical symptoms, serum thyroxine and TRAb, thyroid ultrasound and orbital computed tomography, diagnoses were reached. The CDR3 has 12 amino acids. V lost 7 bases and J lost 8, with 11 bases in between. The germline V gene has CDR1 SEHNR and CDR2 FQNEAQ (reference sequence). Amplified TCR beta CDR3 regions came from RNA transcripts. In the first-round RT-PCR of the TCR CDR3, the HTBI primer set was used. TCRdb reprocessed the multiplex PCR reads via MiXCR and lists one record per CDR3 protein. Of about 840,000 distinct CDR3 sequences listed, about two fifths are singletons. This clonotype was detected only a few times.

The clonotype was recovered from a man aged 18 to 35 with Graves' hyperthyroidism. The sample consisted of blood. The chain couples TRBV7-9 to TRBJ1-4; no clear D. The CDR3 is CASTLSGEKLFF. The CDR3, as DNA: TGTGCCAGCACCCTTTCTGGGGAAAAACTGTTTTTT.